The clone carrying this T cell receptor (beta chain) was recorded a few times. Antigen specificity is unknown. Germline V lookup: CDR1 SGHTA, CDR2 FQGNSA. The CDR3 is 15 residues long. The V and J ends lost 5 bases and 3 bases, in that order; junction bases with no gene match: 7. With 60 Vbeta and 13 Jbeta primers, the PCR was carried out. TCRdb's copy holds only in-frame clones and misses some; the assay was immunoSEQ multiplex PCR. In the table there are fewer than 130,000 clones, more than 60% of which are singletons. This sample stems from a study of cytomegalovirus exposure and HLA in healthy donors. At the level of the study: Unique TCR beta sequences numbering about 100 million came from around 180 million T cells in an earlier analysis. Unique TCRs numbering around 85 million, obtained from HLA-typed donors, made up an early data release. The study, taken as a whole, reports: There were some public TCRs occurring in many donors, but most TCR sequences were rare. Most subjects' HLA-A and HLA-B alleles were reportedly predicted from TCR beta sequences.

The receptor was isolated from a female donor in good health and CMV-seropositive. This sequence joins TRBV7-2 and TRBJ1-3; TRBD1 matches 7 bases. The sample taken for sequencing was PBMCs. CDR3 loop: CASSPSGGYGNTIYF. The CDR3 coding sequence is TGTGCCAGCAGCCCATCAGGGGGTTATGGAAACACCATATATTTT. The full variable domain, completed using reference TRBV7-2 and TRBJ1-3, is GAGVSQSPSNKVTEKGKDVELRCDPISGHTALYWYRQSLGQGLEFLIYFQGNSAPDKSGLPSDRFSAERTGGSVSTLTIQRTQQEDSAVYLCASSPSGGYGNTIYFGEGSWLTVV.